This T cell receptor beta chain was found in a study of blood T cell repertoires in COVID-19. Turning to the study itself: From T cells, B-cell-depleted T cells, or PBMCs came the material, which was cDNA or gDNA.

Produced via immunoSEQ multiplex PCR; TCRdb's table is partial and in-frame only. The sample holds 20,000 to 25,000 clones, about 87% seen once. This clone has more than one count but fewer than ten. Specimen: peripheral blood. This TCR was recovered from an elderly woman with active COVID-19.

DNA of the CDR3: TGCGCCAGCAGCCCTTCGACGGAGACTGGAAACACCATATATTTT. It yields the protein CASSPSTETGNTIYF. The gene calls are TRBV5-1 and TRBJ1-3; D is unresolved. Germline CDR1 is SGHRS and CDR2 is YFSETQ. The CDR3 sequence is 15 residues long. Trimming took off 4 bases at V and 2 bases at J, with 13 bases between the two ends.